The rows below give T cell receptor beta chains drawn from one sample of a study of cytomegalovirus exposure and HLA in healthy donors. TCRdb keeps only in-frame clones here, not all; method: immunoSEQ multiplex PCR. The sample has about 190,000 clones, 81% seen once; the top ten hold 3.5% to 4%. Material: PBMCs. The receptors were sampled from a man aged 50-60 years in good health and CMV-seronegative. Both conserved end residues are part of each CDR3. D genes are given only for firm matches. Some rows have no size entry. The others give once, few or many, or a class for an expanded clone.

d_call,v_call,clone_size,j_call,cdr3_aa,cdr3_nt
.,TRBV19,.,TRBJ1-1,CASSGPLTGITEAFF,TGTGCCAGTAGTGGACCTCTGACAGGAATCACTGAAGCTTTCTTT
.,TRBV5-6,.,TRBJ2-7,CASSFGQGRGEQYF,TGTGCCAGCAGCTTCGGGCAGGGAAGGGGCGAGCAGTACTTC
TRBD2,TRBV4-1,.,TRBJ2-3,CASSQRLAGGPRTNTQYF,TGCGCCAGCAGCCAAAGACTAGCGGGGGGGCCCCGCACAAATACGCAGTATTTT
TRBD1,TRBV7-9,.,TRBJ1-2,CASSLIQGGLYGYTF,TGTGCCAGCAGCTTAATCCAGGGGGGACTCTATGGCTACACCTTC
TRBD1,TRBV4-1,once,TRBJ1-5,CASSYTTGEGQPQHF,TGCGCCAGTAGCTATACCACAGGGGAAGGACAGCCCCAGCATTTT
TRBD2,TRBV5-6,once,TRBJ2-1,CASSRGAGGSYNEQFF,TGTGCCAGCAGCCGGGGTGCGGGGGGTTCCTACAATGAGCAGTTCTTC
TRBD1,TRBV5-6,.,TRBJ1-5,CASSLTGGRHQPQHF,TGTGCCAGCAGCTTGACAGGGGGTAGGCATCAGCCCCAGCATTTT
.,TRBV10-1,.,TRBJ2-3,CASSISGRTDTQYF,TGCGCCAGCAGTATAAGCGGCCGCACAGATACGCAGTATTTT
TRBD1,TRBV19,.,TRBJ1-6,CASSGQGSNSPLHF,TGTGCCAGTAGTGGACAGGGATCGAATTCACCCCTCCACTTT
.,TRBV9,.,TRBJ2-5,CASSARHGYQETQYF,TGTGCCAGCAGCGCCAGACATGGGTACCAAGAGACCCAGTACTTC
TRBD2,TRBV7-9,.,TRBJ2-1,CASRLLAGGAEQFF,TGTGCCAGCAGATTGCTAGCGGGGGGGGCTGAGCAGTTCTTC
.,TRBV7-2,.,TRBJ2-5,CASSLSIGGVRETQYF,TGTGCCAGCAGCTTAAGTATCGGCGGGGTTAGGGAGACCCAGTACTTC
.,TRBV29-1,.,TRBJ2-7,CSVGPGDSYEQYF,TGCAGCGTTGGTCCAGGTGATTCCTACGAGCAGTACTTC
.,TRBV9,.,TRBJ2-1,CASSEGLAMLNEQFF,TGTGCCAGCAGCGAAGGGCTAGCGATGTTAAATGAGCAGTTCTTC
TRBD2,TRBV4-3,.,TRBJ2-1,CASSQSGGKYNEQFF,TGCGCCAGCAGCCAAAGCGGGGGTAAATACAATGAGCAGTTCTTC
TRBD1,TRBV9,.,TRBJ1-2,CASSSIGDRGLFANYGYTF,TGTGCCAGCAGCAGCATCGGGGACAGGGGTCTTTTTGCTAACTATGGCTACACCTTC
TRBD1,TRBV5-5,.,TRBJ1-6,CASSQGQGTENSPLHF,TGTGCCAGCAGCCAGGGACAGGGCACGGAGAATTCACCCCTCCACTTT
TRBD2,TRBV13,.,TRBJ2-1,CASSPRISTSGARNEQFF,TGTGCCAGCAGCCCTCGAATCAGTACTAGCGGGGCGAGAAATGAGCAGTTCTTC
TRBD2,TRBV7-2,.,TRBJ2-5,CASSRGGQETQYF,TGTGCCAGCAGCCGGGGGGGCCAGGAGACCCAGTACTTC
.,TRBV4-1,.,TRBJ1-2,CASSQIPLLRGAVWGYTF,TGCGCCAGCAGCCAAATCCCTCTGTTGCGGGGCGCTGTCTGGGGCTACACCTTC
TRBD1,TRBV5-1,.,TRBJ1-4,CASSLRDRDEKLFF,TGCGCCAGCAGCCTCCGGGACAGGGATGAAAAACTGTTTTTT
TRBD1,TRBV4-1,.,TRBJ1-4,CASSQTGGTNEKLFF,TGCGCCAGCAGCCAAACAGGGGGAACTAATGAAAAACTGTTTTTT
TRBD2,TRBV6-5,.,TRBJ2-3,CASSRLAYTTDTQYF,TGTGCCAGCAGCCGACTAGCGTATACGACAGATACGCAGTATTTT
.,TRBV2,few,TRBJ2-5,CASRRDMTAETQYF,TGTGCCAGCAGAAGGGACATGACAGCAGAGACCCAGTACTTC
TRBD2,TRBV30,.,TRBJ2-1,CAWTTQRASGGYNEQFF,TGTGCCTGGACCACCCAACGGGCTAGCGGGGGGTACAATGAGCAGTTCTTC
.,TRBV4-3,.,TRBJ1-5,CASSQEGGFQPQHF,TGCGCCAGCAGCCAAGAAGGAGGGTTCCAGCCCCAGCATTTT